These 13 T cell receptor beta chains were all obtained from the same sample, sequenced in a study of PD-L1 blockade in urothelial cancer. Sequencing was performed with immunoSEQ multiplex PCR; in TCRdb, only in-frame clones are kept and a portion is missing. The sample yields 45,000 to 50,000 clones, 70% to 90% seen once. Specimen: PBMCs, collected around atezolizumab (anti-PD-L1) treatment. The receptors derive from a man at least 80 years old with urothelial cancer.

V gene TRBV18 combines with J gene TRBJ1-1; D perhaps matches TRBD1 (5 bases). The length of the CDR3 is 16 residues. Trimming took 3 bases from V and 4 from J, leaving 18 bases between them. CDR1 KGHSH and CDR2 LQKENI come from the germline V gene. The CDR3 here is CASSPLLTQERTEAFF. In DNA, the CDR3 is TGTGCCAGCTCACCCCTTCTGACACAGGAACGCACTGAAGCTTTCTTT.

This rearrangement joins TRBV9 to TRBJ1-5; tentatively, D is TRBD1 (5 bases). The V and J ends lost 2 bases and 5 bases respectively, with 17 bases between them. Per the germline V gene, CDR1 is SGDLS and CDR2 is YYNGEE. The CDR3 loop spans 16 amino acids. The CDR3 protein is CASSVFERQPDQPQHF. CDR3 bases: TGTGCCAGCAGCGTTTTCGAGAGACAGCCCGATCAGCCCCAGCATTTT. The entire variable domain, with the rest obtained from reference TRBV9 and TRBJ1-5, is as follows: DSGVTQTPKHLITATGQRVTLRCSPRSGDLSVYWYQQSLDQGLQFLIQYYNGEERAKGNILERFSAQQFPDLHSELNLSSLELGDSALYFCASSVFERQPDQPQHFGDGTRLSIL.

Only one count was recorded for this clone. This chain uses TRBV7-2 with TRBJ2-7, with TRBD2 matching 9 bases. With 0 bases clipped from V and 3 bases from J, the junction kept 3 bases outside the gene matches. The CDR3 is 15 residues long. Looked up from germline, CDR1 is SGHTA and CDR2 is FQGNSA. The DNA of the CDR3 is TGTGCCAGCAGCTTAGCGATTAGCGGGAGCTACGAGCAGTACTTC. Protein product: CASSLAISGSYEQYF. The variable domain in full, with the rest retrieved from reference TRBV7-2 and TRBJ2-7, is GAGVSQSPSNKVTEKGKDVELRCDPISGHTALYWYRQSLGQGLEFLIYFQGNSAPDKSGLPSDRFSAERTGGSVSTLTIQRTQQEDSAVYLCASSLAISGSYEQYFGPGTRLTVT.

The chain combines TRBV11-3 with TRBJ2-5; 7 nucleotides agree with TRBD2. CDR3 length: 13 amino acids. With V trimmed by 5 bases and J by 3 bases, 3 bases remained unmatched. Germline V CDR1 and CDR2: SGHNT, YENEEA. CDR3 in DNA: TGTGCCAGCAGCCAACGGGGGGAAGAGACCCAGTACTTC. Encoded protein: CASSQRGEETQYF.

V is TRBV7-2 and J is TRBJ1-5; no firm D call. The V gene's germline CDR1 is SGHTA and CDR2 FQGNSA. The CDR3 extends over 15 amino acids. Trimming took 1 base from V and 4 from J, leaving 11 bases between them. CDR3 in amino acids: CASSLVGYGNQPQHF. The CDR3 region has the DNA TGTGCCAGCAGCTTAGTGGGCTATGGTAATCAGCCCCAGCATTTT.

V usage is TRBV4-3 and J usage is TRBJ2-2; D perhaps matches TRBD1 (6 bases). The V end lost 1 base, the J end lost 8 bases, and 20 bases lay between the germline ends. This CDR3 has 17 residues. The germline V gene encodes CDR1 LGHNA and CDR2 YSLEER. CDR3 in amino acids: CASSQGLGGHSLGELFF. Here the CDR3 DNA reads TGCGCCAGCAGCCAAGGCTTAGGGGGACACTCTTTAGGGGAGCTGTTTTTT.

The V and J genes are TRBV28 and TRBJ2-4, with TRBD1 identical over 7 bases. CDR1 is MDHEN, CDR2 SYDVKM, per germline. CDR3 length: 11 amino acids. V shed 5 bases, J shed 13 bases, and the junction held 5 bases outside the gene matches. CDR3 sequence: CASSEGQRQYF. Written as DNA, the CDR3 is TGTGCCAGCAGTGAGGGACAGAGACAGTACTTC.

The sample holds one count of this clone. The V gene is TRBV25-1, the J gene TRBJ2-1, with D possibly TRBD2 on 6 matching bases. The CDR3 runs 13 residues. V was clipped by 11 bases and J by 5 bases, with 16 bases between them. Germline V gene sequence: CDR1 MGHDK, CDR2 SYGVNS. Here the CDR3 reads CASAGLGDNEQFF. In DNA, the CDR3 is TGTGCCTCCGCGGGGCTTGGCGACAATGAGCAGTTCTTC.

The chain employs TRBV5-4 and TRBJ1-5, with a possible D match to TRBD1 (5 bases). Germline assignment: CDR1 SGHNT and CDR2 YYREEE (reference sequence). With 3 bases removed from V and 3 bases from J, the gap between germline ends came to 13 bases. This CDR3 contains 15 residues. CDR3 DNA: TGTGCCAGCAGCTCCGGGGGGGGGTTCAATCAGCCCCAGCATTTT. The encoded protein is CASSSGGGFNQPQHF.

CDR3 amino acids: CASSQDESGGRSPLHF. CDR3 nucleotides: TGCGCCAGCAGCCAAGATGAGTCGGGGGGTAGGTCACCCCTCCACTTT. V gene TRBV4-3 combines with J gene TRBJ1-6; maybe TRBD1 (5 bases). Trimming took 0 bases from V and 10 from J, leaving 16 bases between them. Germline loops: CDR1 LGHNA, CDR2 YSLEER. This CDR3 is built from 16 residues.

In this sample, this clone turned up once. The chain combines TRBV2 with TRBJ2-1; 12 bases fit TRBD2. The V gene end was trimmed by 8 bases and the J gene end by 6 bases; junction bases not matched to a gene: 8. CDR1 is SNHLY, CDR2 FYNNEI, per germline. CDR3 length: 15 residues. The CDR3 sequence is CASRTSGIVGNEQFF. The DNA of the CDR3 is TGTGCCAGCCGGACTAGCGGGATCGTAGGCAATGAGCAGTTCTTC.

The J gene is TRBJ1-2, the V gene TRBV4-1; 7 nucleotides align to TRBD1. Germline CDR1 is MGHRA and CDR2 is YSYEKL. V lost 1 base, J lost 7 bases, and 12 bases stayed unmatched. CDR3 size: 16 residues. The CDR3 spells CASSQGHLTGNLGYTF. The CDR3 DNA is TGCGCCAGCAGCCAAGGTCATTTGACAGGGAATCTTGGCTACACCTTC.

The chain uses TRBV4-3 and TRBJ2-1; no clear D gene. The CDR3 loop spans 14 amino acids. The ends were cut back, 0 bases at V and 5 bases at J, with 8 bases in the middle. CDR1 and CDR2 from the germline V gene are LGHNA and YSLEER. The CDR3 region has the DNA TGCGCCAGCAGCCAAGAGTACTATGACAATGAGCAGTTCTTC. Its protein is CASSQEYYDNEQFF.